This T cell receptor (beta chain) was captured in a study of blood T cell repertoires in COVID-19. About the research overall: Sites across the United States, Italy and Spain contributed samples from acute and convalescent COVID-19. Sources were T cells, B-cell-depleted T cells, or PBMCs; the material itself was cDNA or gDNA.

The Seattle site enrolled patients during active infection and followed them longitudinally. Germline CDR1 reads SGHRS; CDR2 reads YFSETQ. CDR3 length: 15 residues. The ends were cut back, 2 bases at V and 1 base at J, with 12 bases in the middle. Original data processing: The authors estimated nucleated cell counts from reference gene primer amplification. Profiling relied on immunoSEQ multiplex PCR, and the TCRdb table lists in-frame clones only, not all of them. The V and J calls and clone size come from that table; D and trimming were worked out from the DNA. The sample records 150,000 to 200,000 clones, 82% being singletons.

The clonotype originates from a woman in her fifties or sixties with COVID-19, enrolled during active disease. The specimen sequenced was peripheral blood. The J gene is TRBJ1-1, the V gene TRBV5-1; maybe TRBD1 (6 bases). The DNA of the CDR3 is TGCGCCAGCAGCTTTCGCACAGGGCAGAACACTGAAGCTTTCTTT. It encodes CASSFRTGQNTEAFF.